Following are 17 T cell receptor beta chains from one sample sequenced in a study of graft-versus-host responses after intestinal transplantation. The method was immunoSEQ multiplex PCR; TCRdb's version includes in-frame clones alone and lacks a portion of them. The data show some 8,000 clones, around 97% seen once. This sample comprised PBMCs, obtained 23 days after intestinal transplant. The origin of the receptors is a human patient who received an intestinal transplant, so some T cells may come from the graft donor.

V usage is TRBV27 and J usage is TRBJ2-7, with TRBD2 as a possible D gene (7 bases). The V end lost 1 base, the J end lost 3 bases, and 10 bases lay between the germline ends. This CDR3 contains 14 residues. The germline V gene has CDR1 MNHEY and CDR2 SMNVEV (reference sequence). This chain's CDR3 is CASSLYRDYYEQYF. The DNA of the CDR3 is TGTGCCAGCAGTTTATACAGGGACTACTACGAGCAGTACTTC.

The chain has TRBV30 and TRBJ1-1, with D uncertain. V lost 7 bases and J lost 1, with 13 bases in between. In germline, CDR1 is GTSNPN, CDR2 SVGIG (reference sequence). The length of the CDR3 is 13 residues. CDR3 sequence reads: CALGRQTNTEAFF. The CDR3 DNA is TGTGCCTTAGGGAGGCAGACGAACACTGAAGCTTTCTTT.

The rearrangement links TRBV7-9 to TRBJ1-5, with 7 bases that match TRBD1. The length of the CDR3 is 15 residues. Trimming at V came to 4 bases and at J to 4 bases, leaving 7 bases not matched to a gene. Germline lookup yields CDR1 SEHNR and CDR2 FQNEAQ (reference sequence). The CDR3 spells CASSSAGGGNQPQHF. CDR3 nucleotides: TGTGCCAGCAGCTCCGCAGGGGGTGGTAATCAGCCCCAGCATTTT.

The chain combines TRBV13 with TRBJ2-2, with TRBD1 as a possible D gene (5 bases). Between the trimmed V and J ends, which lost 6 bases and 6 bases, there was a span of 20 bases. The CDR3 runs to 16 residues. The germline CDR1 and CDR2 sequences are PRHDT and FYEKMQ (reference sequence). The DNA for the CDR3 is TGTGCCAGCAGATCCGGAGAGGCAGGGCGAGCCGGGGAGCTGTTTTTT. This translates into CASRSGEAGRAGELFF.

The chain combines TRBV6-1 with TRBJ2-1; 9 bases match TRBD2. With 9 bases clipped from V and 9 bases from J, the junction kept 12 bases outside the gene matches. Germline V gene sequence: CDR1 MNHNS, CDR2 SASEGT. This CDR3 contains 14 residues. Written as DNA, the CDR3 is TGTGCCAGAGACTTTAGCGGGAGAGCTTTTGAGCAGTTCTTC. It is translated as CARDFSGRAFEQFF.

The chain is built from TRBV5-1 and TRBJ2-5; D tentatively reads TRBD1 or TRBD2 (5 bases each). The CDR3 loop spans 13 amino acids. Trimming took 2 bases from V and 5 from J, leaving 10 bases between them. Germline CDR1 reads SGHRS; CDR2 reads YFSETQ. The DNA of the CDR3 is TGCGCCAGCAGCTTCCGGGGACGCGAGACCCAGTACTTC. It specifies CASSFRGRETQYF.

The CDR3 sequence: CASSQDKGSSYNSPLHF. The CDR3 nucleotides read TGCGCCAGCAGCCAAGATAAGGGAAGCTCCTATAATTCACCCCTCCACTTT. The chain employs TRBV4-1 and TRBJ1-6; unclear D gene. Germline CDR1 MGHRA, CDR2 YSYEKL. V was trimmed by 0 bases and J by 0 bases, leaving 9 bases between them. The CDR3 loop spans 17 amino acids.

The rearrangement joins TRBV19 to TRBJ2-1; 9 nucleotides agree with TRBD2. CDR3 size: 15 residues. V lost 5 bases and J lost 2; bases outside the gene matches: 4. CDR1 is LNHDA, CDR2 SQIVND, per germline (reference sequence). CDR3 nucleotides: TGTGCCAGTAGTTGGCGGGAGGGCCCCTACAATGAGCAGTTCTTC. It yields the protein CASSWREGPYNEQFF.

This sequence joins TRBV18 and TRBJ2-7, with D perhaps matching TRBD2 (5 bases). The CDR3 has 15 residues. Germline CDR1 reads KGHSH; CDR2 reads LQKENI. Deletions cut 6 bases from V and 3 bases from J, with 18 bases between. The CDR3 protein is CASSLIRGAFYEQYF. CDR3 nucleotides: TGTGCCAGCTCGCTAATACGGGGAGCGTTCTACGAGCAGTACTTC. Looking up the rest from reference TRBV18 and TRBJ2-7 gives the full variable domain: NAGVMQNPRHLVRRRGQEARLRCSPMKGHSHVYWYRQLPEEGLKFMVYLQKENIIDESGMPKERFSAEFPKEGPSILRIQQVVRGDSAAYFCASSLIRGAFYEQYFGPGTRLTVT.

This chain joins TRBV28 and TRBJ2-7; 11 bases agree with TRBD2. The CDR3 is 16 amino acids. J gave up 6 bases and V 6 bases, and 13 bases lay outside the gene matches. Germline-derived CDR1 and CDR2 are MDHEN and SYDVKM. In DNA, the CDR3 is TGTGCCAGCAGCCCCGGGCTAGCGGGAGGTCGTGGCGAGCAGTACTTC. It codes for CASSPGLAGGRGEQYF.

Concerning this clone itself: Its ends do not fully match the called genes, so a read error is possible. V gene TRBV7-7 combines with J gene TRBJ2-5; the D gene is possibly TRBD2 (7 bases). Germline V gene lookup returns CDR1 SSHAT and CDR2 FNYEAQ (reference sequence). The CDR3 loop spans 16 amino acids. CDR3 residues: CASSLVGAGAQETQYF. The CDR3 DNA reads TGTGCTAGCAGCTTAGTGGGGGCGGGGGCACAAGAGACCCAGTACTTC. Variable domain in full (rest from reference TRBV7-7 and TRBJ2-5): GAGVSQSPRYKVTKRGQDVTLRCDPISSHATLYWYQQALGQGPEFLTYFNYEAQPDKSGLPSDRFSAERPEGSISTLTIQRTEQRDSAMYRCASSLVGAGAQETQYFGPGTRLLVL.

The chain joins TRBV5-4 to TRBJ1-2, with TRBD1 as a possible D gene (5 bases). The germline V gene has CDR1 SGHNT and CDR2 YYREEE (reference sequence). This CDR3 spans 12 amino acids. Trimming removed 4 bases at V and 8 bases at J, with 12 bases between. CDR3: CASSGAGDGYTF. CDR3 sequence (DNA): TGTGCCAGCAGCGGTGCCGGGGACGGCTACACCTTC. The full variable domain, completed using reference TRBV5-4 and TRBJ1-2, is ETGVTQSPTHLIKTRGQQVTLRCSSQSGHNTVSWYQQALGQGPQFIFQYYREEENGRGNFPPRFSGLQFPNYSSELNVNALELDDSALYLCASSGAGDGYTFGSGTRLTVV.

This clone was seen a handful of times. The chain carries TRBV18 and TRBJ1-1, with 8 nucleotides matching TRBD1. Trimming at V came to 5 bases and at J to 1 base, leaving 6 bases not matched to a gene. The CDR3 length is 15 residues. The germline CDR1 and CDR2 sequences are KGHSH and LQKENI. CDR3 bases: TGTGCCAGCTCATATCGACAGGGGCCGAACACTGAAGCTTTCTTT. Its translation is CASSYRQGPNTEAFF. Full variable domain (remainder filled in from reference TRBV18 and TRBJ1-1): NAGVMQNPRHLVRRRGQEARLRCSPMKGHSHVYWYRQLPEEGLKFMVYLQKENIIDESGMPKERFSAEFPKEGPSILRIQQVVRGDSAAYFCASSYRQGPNTEAFFGQGTRLTVV.

CDR3 region: CASRGAAEAFF. The CDR3 bases are TGTGCCAGCAGGGGGGCCGCTGAAGCTTTCTTT. The genes are TRBV7-9 and TRBJ1-1; D is possibly TRBD1 (6 bases). CDR3 length: 11 amino acids. V was shortened by 6 bases and J by 6 bases, with 8 bases between the two germline ends. Germline CDR1 SEHNR, CDR2 FQNEAQ (reference sequence).

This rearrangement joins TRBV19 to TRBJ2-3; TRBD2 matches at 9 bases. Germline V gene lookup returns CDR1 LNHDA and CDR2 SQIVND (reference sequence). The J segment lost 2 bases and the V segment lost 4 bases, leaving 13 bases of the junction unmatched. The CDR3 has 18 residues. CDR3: CASSTTPGLAGITDTQYF. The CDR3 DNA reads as TGTGCCAGTAGTACAACCCCCGGGCTAGCGGGGATCACAGATACGCAGTATTTT.

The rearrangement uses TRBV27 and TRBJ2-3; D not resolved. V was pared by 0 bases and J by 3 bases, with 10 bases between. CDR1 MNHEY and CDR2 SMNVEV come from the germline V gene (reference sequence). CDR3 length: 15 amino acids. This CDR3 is CASSLSAMSTDTQYF. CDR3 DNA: TGTGCCAGCAGTTTATCGGCGATGTCTACAGATACGCAGTATTTT.

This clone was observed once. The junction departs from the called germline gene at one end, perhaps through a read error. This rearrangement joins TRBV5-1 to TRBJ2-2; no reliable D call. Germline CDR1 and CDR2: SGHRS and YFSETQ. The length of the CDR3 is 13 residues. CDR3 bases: TGCGCCAGCAGGTACCAGAACTCCGGGGAGCTGTTTTTT. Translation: CASRYQNSGELFF.